This T cell receptor beta chain was observed in a study of T-cell reconstitution after alpha-beta-depleted transplantation in children. Library preparation (for TCRbeta) was performed with unique molecular identifiers. TCRdb passed the PCR reads through MiXCR, listing each CDR3 protein once. The sample has over 200,000 distinct CDR3 sequences, about 11% seen once. Germline loops: CDR1 MGHRA, CDR2 YSYEKL. Trimming shortened V by 0 bases and J by 3 bases, and 11 bases separated the two germline ends. The CDR3 length is 15 residues. This clonotype was seen at least ten times. This sequence originates from a child under two years old with acute myeloid leukemia, due to receive a stem cell transplant. J is TRBJ1-1 and V is TRBV4-1; D uncertain. Specimen: PBMCs, collected before TCRalphabeta/CD19-depleted stem cell transplant. The chain's CDR3 is CASSQDEGWYTEAFF. The CDR3 DNA is TGCGCCAGCAGCCAAGACGAGGGATGGTACACTGAAGCTTTCTTT.